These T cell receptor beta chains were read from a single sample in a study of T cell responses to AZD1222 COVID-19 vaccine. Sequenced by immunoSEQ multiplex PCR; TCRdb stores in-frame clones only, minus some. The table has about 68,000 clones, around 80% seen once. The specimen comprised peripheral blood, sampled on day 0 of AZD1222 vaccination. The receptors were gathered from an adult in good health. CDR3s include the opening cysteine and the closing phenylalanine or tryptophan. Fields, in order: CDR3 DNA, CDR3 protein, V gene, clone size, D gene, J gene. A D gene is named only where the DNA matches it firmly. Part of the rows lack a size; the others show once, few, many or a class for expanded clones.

CDR3nt: TGTGCCACCAGTGCATCCGGGAGTCCAACTAACTCTGGAAACACCATATATTTT
CDR3aa: CATSASGSPTNSGNTIYF
v_gene: TRBV24-1
abundance: .
d_gene: .
j_gene: TRBJ1-3

CDR3nt: TGTGCCAGCAGTCTTTGGGGTAGCGGCACAGATACGCAGTATTTT
CDR3aa: CASSLWGSGTDTQYF
v_gene: TRBV5-4
abundance: .
d_gene: .
j_gene: TRBJ2-3

CDR3nt: TGTGCCAGCAGCGGGTTCTACGAGCAGTACTTC
CDR3aa: CASSGFYEQYF
v_gene: TRBV2
abundance: .
d_gene: .
j_gene: TRBJ2-7

CDR3nt: TGTGCCAGCAGCTCCGGGCAGGCTCGAGAGACCCAGTACTTC
CDR3aa: CASSSGQARETQYF
v_gene: TRBV7-2
abundance: .
d_gene: .
j_gene: TRBJ2-5

CDR3nt: TGTGCCAGCAGCATACAGCCCGGGGGCAATGAGCAGTTCTTC
CDR3aa: CASSIQPGGNEQFF
v_gene: TRBV9
abundance: .
d_gene: .
j_gene: TRBJ2-1

CDR3nt: TGTGCCAGCAGCCATCGTACAGGGAACGAGCAGTACTTC
CDR3aa: CASSHRTGNEQYF
v_gene: TRBV3-1/TRBV3-2
abundance: .
d_gene: .
j_gene: TRBJ2-7

CDR3nt: TGTGCCAGCACGGGACATTATGGCTACACCTTC
CDR3aa: CASTGHYGYTF
v_gene: TRBV6-5
abundance: .
d_gene: .
j_gene: TRBJ1-2

CDR3nt: TGTGCCAGCAGCGCTAGCGGGGGCTATGAGCAGTTCTTC
CDR3aa: CASSASGGYEQFF
v_gene: TRBV9
abundance: once
d_gene: TRBD2
j_gene: TRBJ2-1

CDR3nt: TGTGCCAGCAGCTTGTACCAGGGGGCCAGTTACGGATCACCCCTCCACTTT
CDR3aa: CASSLYQGASYGSPLHF
v_gene: TRBV5-4
abundance: .
d_gene: TRBD1
j_gene: TRBJ1-6

CDR3nt: TGTGCCAGCAGCTTAGGGACTTTTAACAATGAGCAGTTCTTC
CDR3aa: CASSLGTFNNEQFF
v_gene: TRBV3-1/TRBV3-2
abundance: .
d_gene: .
j_gene: TRBJ2-1

CDR3nt: TGTGCCAGTAGAGCAGGGAACACTGAAGCTTTCTTT
CDR3aa: CASRAGNTEAFF
v_gene: TRBV19
abundance: .
d_gene: .
j_gene: TRBJ1-1

CDR3nt: TGTGCCAGCAACTTACCGGGACAAACGGACACTGAAGCTTTCTTT
CDR3aa: CASNLPGQTDTEAFF
v_gene: TRBV6-1
abundance: .
d_gene: .
j_gene: TRBJ1-1

CDR3nt: TGTGCCAGCAGTTACTCACAGGCATTCTACGAGCAGTACTTC
CDR3aa: CASSYSQAFYEQYF
v_gene: TRBV6-5
abundance: .
d_gene: .
j_gene: TRBJ2-7

CDR3nt: TGTGCCAGCAGCTTAGACGGGACAACCCAAGAGACCCAGTACTTC
CDR3aa: CASSLDGTTQETQYF
v_gene: TRBV7-2
abundance: .
d_gene: .
j_gene: TRBJ2-5

CDR3nt: TGTGCCAGCAGCCAAGATAGGGCGACAGGGAGGGAAGGCTACACCTTC
CDR3aa: CASSQDRATGREGYTF
v_gene: TRBV3-1/TRBV3-2
abundance: .
d_gene: TRBD1
j_gene: TRBJ1-2

CDR3nt: TGTGCCATCAGTGAGTCGATTAGAGAGCGGGGGGGCCCCAATGAGCAGTTCTTC
CDR3aa: CAISESIRERGGPNEQFF
v_gene: TRBV10-3
abundance: .
d_gene: TRBD2
j_gene: TRBJ2-1

CDR3nt: TGTGCCAGCAGCATTCGGGGCGAGCAGTACTTC
CDR3aa: CASSIRGEQYF
v_gene: TRBV2
abundance: .
d_gene: .
j_gene: TRBJ2-7

CDR3nt: TGTGCCAGCAGCCAAGGCGGGTCCTCTAGGGCTTTCTTT
CDR3aa: CASSQGGSSRAFF
v_gene: TRBV3-1/TRBV3-2
abundance: .
d_gene: .
j_gene: TRBJ1-1

CDR3nt: TGTGCCAGCAGCCAGGAACCCGGGACAGGACAAGAGACCCAGTACTTC
CDR3aa: CASSQEPGTGQETQYF
v_gene: TRBV5-5
abundance: .
d_gene: TRBD1
j_gene: TRBJ2-5

CDR3nt: TGTGCCAGCTCACCCAGCGTAGACAGGGTTAACGAGCAGTACTTC
CDR3aa: CASSPSVDRVNEQYF
v_gene: TRBV18
abundance: few
d_gene: TRBD1
j_gene: TRBJ2-7

CDR3nt: TGTGCCAGCAGCCAAGCTAGCAGATACACAGATACGCAGTATTTT
CDR3aa: CASSQASRYTDTQYF
v_gene: TRBV3-1/TRBV3-2
abundance: .
d_gene: .
j_gene: TRBJ2-3

CDR3nt: TGTGCCAGCAGCGAACTAGCGGGGGGACTCAATGAGCAGTTCTTC
CDR3aa: CASSELAGGLNEQFF
v_gene: TRBV6-6
abundance: .
d_gene: TRBD2
j_gene: TRBJ2-1

CDR3nt: TGCAGTTCGTTACAGGGAGGAGGCTACACCTTC
CDR3aa: CSSLQGGGYTF
v_gene: TRBV20-1
abundance: .
d_gene: .
j_gene: TRBJ1-2

CDR3nt: TGTGCCAGCAGCTTAGGGGGGGTGTCTGGGAACACTGAAGCTTTCTTT
CDR3aa: CASSLGGVSGNTEAFF
v_gene: TRBV11-2
abundance: .
d_gene: .
j_gene: TRBJ1-1

CDR3nt: TGTGCCAGCAGAGGCACAGCGAACTATGGCTACACCTTC
CDR3aa: CASRGTANYGYTF
v_gene: TRBV2
abundance: few
d_gene: .
j_gene: TRBJ1-2